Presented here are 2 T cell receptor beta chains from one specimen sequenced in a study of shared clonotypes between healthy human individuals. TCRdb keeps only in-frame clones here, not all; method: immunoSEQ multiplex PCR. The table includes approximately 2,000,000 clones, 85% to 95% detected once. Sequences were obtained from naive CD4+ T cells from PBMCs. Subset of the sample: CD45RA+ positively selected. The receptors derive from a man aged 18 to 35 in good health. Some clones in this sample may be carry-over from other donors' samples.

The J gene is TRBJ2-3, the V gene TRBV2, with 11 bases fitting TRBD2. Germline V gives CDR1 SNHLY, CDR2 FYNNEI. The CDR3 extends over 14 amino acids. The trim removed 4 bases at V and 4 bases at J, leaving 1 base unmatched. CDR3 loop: CASSVSGRADTQYF. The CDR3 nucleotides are TGTGCCAGCAGTGTTAGCGGGAGGGCAGATACGCAGTATTTT.

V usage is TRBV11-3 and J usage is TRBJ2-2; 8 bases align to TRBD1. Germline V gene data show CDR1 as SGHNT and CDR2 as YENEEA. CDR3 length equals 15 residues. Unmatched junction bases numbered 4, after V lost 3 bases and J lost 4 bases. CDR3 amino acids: CASSFRTGSTGELFF. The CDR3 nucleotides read TGTGCCAGCAGCTTCCGGACAGGGAGCACCGGGGAGCTGTTTTTT.